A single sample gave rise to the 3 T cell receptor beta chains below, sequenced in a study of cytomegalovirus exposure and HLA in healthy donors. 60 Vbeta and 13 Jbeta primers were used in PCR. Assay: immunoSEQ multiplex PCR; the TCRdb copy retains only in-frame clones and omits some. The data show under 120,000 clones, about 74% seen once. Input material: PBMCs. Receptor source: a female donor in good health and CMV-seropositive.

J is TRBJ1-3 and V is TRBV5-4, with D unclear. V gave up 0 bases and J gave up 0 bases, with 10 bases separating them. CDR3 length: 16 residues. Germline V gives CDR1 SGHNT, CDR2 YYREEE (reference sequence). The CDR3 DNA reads TGTGCCAGCAGCTTGGGCGGAGGAAACTCTGGAAACACCATATATTTT. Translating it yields CASSLGGGNSGNTIYF.

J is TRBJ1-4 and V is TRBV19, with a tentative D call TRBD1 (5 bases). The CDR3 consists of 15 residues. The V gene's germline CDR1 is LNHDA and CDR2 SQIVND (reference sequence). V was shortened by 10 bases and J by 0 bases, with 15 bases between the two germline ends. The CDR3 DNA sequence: TGTGCCACCAAAGGTGGGGCAACAACTAATGAAAAACTGTTTTTT. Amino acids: CATKGGATTNEKLFF.

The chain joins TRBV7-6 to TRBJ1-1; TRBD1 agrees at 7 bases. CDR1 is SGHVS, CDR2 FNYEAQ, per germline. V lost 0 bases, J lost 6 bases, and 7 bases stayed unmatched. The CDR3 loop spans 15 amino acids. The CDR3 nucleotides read TGTGCCAGCAGCTTAGCCCAGGGTGGGACAGCTGAAGCTTTCTTT. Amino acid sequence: CASSLAQGGTAEAFF.